This paragraph covers one T cell receptor beta chain sequence. Primed by a sample-barcoded 5' primer and a J-beta primer mix, a second PCR proceeded for about 6 to 11 cycles. MiXCR was run by TCRdb on the 5' RACE reads, yielding one entry per CDR3 protein. Altogether 600,000 to 850,000 distinct CDR3 sequences are present, roughly 47% being singletons, with the ten largest covering under 25%. The sample originates from a study of blood T cells in healthy people across ages. Sequences were obtained from blood. This TCR was recovered from a woman aged 55-75 years in good health.

This CDR3 is CASSYGPPGTGGFGYTF. The CDR3 nucleotides read TGTGCCAGCAGTTACGGGCCGCCCGGGACAGGGGGTTTCGGCTACACCTTC. The chain uses TRBV6-6 and TRBJ1-2; 11 bases map to TRBD1. In germline, CDR1 is MNHNY, CDR2 SVGAGI (reference sequence). The length of the CDR3 is 17 residues. With V trimmed by 2 bases and J by 8 bases, 13 bases remained unmatched.